The 21 T cell receptor beta chains given below trace back to one sample, sequenced in a study of T cell changes during pregnancy in multiple sclerosis (dated by TCRdb to between 2018 and 2021). Library generation was performed with the immunoSEQ multiplex PCR assay. Sourced from immuneACCESS, this table was stored by TCRdb with only in-frame sequences that have V and J called. A share of the clones is absent; for the studies checked, an unresolved V gene accounts for under half, and the remainder has no known explanation. The sample has tens of thousands of clones on record, more than 75% of them singletons. Around 0.79% of the sample is in the top ten clones. The input for sequencing was CD4+ T cells from peripheral blood mononuclear cells, taken in the first trimester of pregnancy. The receptors were sampled from a female donor in good health, enrolled as a control in a pregnancy study.

V and J are TRBV18 and TRBJ1-4; TRBD1 agrees at 9 bases. There are 15 residues in the CDR3. Germline lookup yields CDR1 KGHSH and CDR2 LQKENI. Germline trimming cut 3 bases from V and 4 bases from J; bases unmatched to any gene: 3. The CDR3 region has the DNA TGTGCCAGCTCACCCGGGACAGGGTATAATGAAAAACTGTTTTTT. It encodes CASSPGTGYNEKLFF.

The genes are TRBV28 and TRBJ1-2; no clear D. Trimming took 6 bases from V and 4 from J, leaving 15 bases between them. CDR3 length equals 14 residues. In germline, CDR1 is MDHEN, CDR2 SYDVKM. The CDR3 sequence: CASSPQRGFYGYTF. For the CDR3, the DNA is TGTGCCAGCAGCCCTCAACGGGGATTCTATGGCTACACCTTC.

The gene calls are TRBV5-4 and TRBJ2-2, with D perhaps matching TRBD1 (5 bases). Germline V CDR1 and CDR2: SGHNT, YYREEE (reference sequence). The V and J ends lost 0 bases and 1 base respectively, with 7 bases between them. CDR3 size: 15 residues. CDR3 sequence (DNA): TGTGCCAGCAGCTTGGGGCAGGGGAACACCGGGGAGCTGTTTTTT. Encoded protein: CASSLGQGNTGELFF.

The J gene is TRBJ2-5, the V gene TRBV7-2, with 10 nucleotides matching TRBD2. Germline V gene lookup returns CDR1 SGHTA and CDR2 FQGNSA. CDR3 length: 15 residues. V shed 4 bases and J 5 bases; nucleotides not matched to a gene: 7. The CDR3 region has the DNA TGTGCCAGCAGCTCGATTAGCGGGGGGCCGGAGACCCAGTACTTC. Translation: CASSSISGGPETQYF.

V and J are TRBV10-3 and TRBJ1-5; weak D call: TRBD1 (5 bases). The germline gives CDR1 ENHRY, CDR2 SYGVKD. The V end lost 3 bases, the J end lost 6 bases, and 15 bases lay between the germline ends. This CDR3 has 15 amino acids. CDR3 sequence reads: CAISEQVGGSQPQHF. CDR3 nucleotides: TGTGCCATCAGTGAACAGGTTGGGGGGAGTCAGCCCCAGCATTTT.

This clone was seen only once. The chain joins TRBV6-5 to TRBJ1-5; 7 nucleotides match TRBD1. Losses at the gene ends were 6 bases for V and 5 bases for J; bases not matched to a gene: 10. CDR1 is MNHEY and CDR2 is SVGAGI in the germline V gene. The CDR3 loop spans 15 amino acids. The CDR3 coding sequence is TGTGCCAGCAGCTCCGACAGGGAACGGCATCAGCCCCAGCATTTT. Amino acids: CASSSDRERHQPQHF.

A single count supports this clone. The chain has TRBV28 and TRBJ2-7; TRBD2 agrees at 7 bases. V lost 1 base and J lost 0; bases outside the gene matches: 12. The CDR3 runs to 18 residues. Germline V gene sequence: CDR1 MDHEN, CDR2 SYDVKM. DNA for the CDR3: TGTGCCAGCAGTTTATCTCCACCCGGGACTACGATCTCCTACGAGCAGTACTTC. Translating it yields CASSLSPPGTTISYEQYF.

The chain employs TRBV2 and TRBJ2-1, with D possibly TRBD2 on 6 matching bases. Deletions cut 6 bases from V and 5 bases from J, with 8 bases between. In germline, CDR1 is SNHLY, CDR2 FYNNEI. The CDR3 loop spans 12 amino acids. DNA of the CDR3: TGTGCCAGCAGCTGGGGGGACAATGAGCAGTTCTTC. Its protein product is CASSWGDNEQFF. Variable domain in full (rest from reference TRBV2 and TRBJ2-1): EPEVTQTPSHQVTQMGQEVILRCVPISNHLYFYWYRQILGQKVEFLVSFYNNEISEKSEIFDDQFSVERPDGSNFTLKIRSTKLEDSAMYFCASSWGDNEQFFGPGTRLTVL.

The chain carries TRBV7-3 and TRBJ2-3; D call uncertain. This CDR3 has 13 amino acids. Trimming cost V 1 base and J 6 bases, with 8 bases left between them. Germline-derived CDR1 and CDR2 are SGHTA and FQGTGA. The CDR3 loop is CASSLMASDTQYF. The CDR3 coding sequence is TGTGCCAGCAGCTTAATGGCATCGGATACGCAGTATTTT.

J is TRBJ1-1 and V is TRBV27; D ambiguous. CDR1 and CDR2 (germline): MNHEY, SMNVEV (reference sequence). V shed 0 bases and J shed 4 bases, with 9 bases lying between them. This CDR3 comprises 14 residues. The CDR3 region is CASSLSGLLTEAFF. CDR3 DNA: TGTGCCAGCAGTTTATCAGGACTACTCACTGAAGCTTTCTTT.

The CDR3 nucleotides are TGTGCCAGCAGATCACTGGGGGGGGGAGGTGGCTACACCTTC. This sequence encodes CASRSLGGGGGYTF. The rearrangement joins TRBV6-5 to TRBJ1-2; D might be TRBD1 (5 bases). V shed 6 bases and J shed 7 bases, with 18 bases lying between them. Germline values: CDR1 MNHEY, CDR2 SVGAGI. The CDR3 length is 14 residues.

This sequence joins TRBV2 and TRBJ1-3; D remains unclear. V lost 4 bases and J lost 0, with 10 bases in between. The germline gives CDR1 SNHLY, CDR2 FYNNEI. CDR3 length: 15 amino acids. CDR3 bases: TGTGCCAGCAGTGTAGCCAGAAACTCTGGAAACACCATATATTTT. Translation gives CASSVARNSGNTIYF.

This clone was observed a single time. The CDR3 carries no conserved terminal phenylalanine or tryptophan, so it likely arises from a read error. The CDR3 spells CASSSGGYGYTV. The CDR3 DNA sequence: TGCGCCAGCAGCTCGGGAGGCTATGGCTACACCGTC. The chain is built from TRBV5-1 and TRBJ1-2; D is unresolved. V was shortened by 3 bases and J by 4 bases, with 7 bases between the two germline ends. The length of the CDR3 is 12 residues. CDR1 and CDR2 from the germline V gene are SGHRS and YFSETQ.

The V call is TRBV19, the J call TRBJ2-6; 9 bases align to TRBD1. Looked up from germline, CDR1 is LNHDA and CDR2 is SQIVND (reference sequence). Germline trimming cut 6 bases from V and 2 bases from J; bases unmatched to any gene: 8. This CDR3 comprises 17 residues. This CDR3 is CASSSGQGLAGANVLTF. The CDR3 DNA follows: TGTGCCAGTAGCTCGGGACAGGGCTTGGCTGGGGCCAACGTCCTGACTTTC.

The rearrangement uses TRBV5-1 and TRBJ2-2; TRBD1 aligns across 7 bases. With 0 bases clipped from V and 1 base from J, the junction kept 6 bases outside the gene matches. The CDR3 is made up of 17 amino acids. Germline values: CDR1 SGHRS, CDR2 YFSETQ. CDR3 sequence (DNA): TGCGCCAGCAGCTTGGCGGAGAACAGGGGGAACACCGGGGAGCTGTTTTTT. The encoded protein is CASSLAENRGNTGELFF.

The V gene is TRBV19, the J gene TRBJ2-5; no firm D call. The CDR3 extends over 14 amino acids. Trimming shortened V by 5 bases and J by 1 base, and 11 bases separated the two germline ends. Germline V lookup: CDR1 LNHDA, CDR2 SQIVND (reference sequence). DNA for the CDR3: TGTGCCAGTAGTGCGGATCCCTCCCAAGAGACCCAGTACTTC. This translates into CASSADPSQETQYF.

The V gene is TRBV28, the J gene TRBJ1-2; 7 bases align to TRBD1. The CDR3 spans 16 residues. Germline CDR1 and CDR2: MDHEN and SYDVKM. The V gene end was trimmed by 2 bases and the J gene end by 1 base; junction bases not matched to a gene: 7. CDR3 residues: CASSLEGAIRNYGYTF. CDR3 bases: TGTGCCAGCAGTTTAGAGGGGGCAATACGTAACTATGGCTACACCTTC.

This sequence joins TRBV18 and TRBJ2-5; 7 nucleotides line up with TRBD1. V lost 3 bases and J lost 1; bases outside the gene matches: 5. The germline gives CDR1 KGHSH, CDR2 LQKENI. The CDR3 has 15 amino acids. The CDR3 DNA is TGTGCCAGCTCACCCTTACAGGGGTTCCAAGAGACCCAGTACTTC. The encoded protein is CASSPLQGFQETQYF.

The rearrangement joins TRBV7-3 to TRBJ2-3; the D is unclear. This CDR3 is built from 13 residues. With 6 bases removed from V and 3 bases from J, the gap between germline ends came to 10 bases. The V gene's germline CDR1 is SGHTA and CDR2 FQGTGA. Here the CDR3 DNA reads TGTGCCAGCAGATCACCAGGAACAGATACGCAGTATTTT. It yields the protein CASRSPGTDTQYF.

The chain employs TRBV7-2 and TRBJ1-2; the match to TRBD1 covers 7 bases. Germline CDR1 and CDR2: SGHTA and FQGNSA. The CDR3 is made up of 14 amino acids. With V trimmed by 4 bases and J by 5 bases, 7 bases remained unmatched. The CDR3 region has the DNA TGTGCCAGCAGCTCTCGGACAGGTCTATATGGCTACACCTTC. Protein sequence: CASSSRTGLYGYTF.

The V gene is TRBV6-5, the J gene TRBJ2-3; weak D call: TRBD1 (6 bases). Germline CDR1 MNHEY, CDR2 SVGAGI. Trimming shortened V by 7 bases and J by 2 bases, and 16 bases separated the two germline ends. CDR3 length: 15 amino acids. The CDR3 here is CASTTGSPVTDTQYF. CDR3 bases: TGTGCCAGCACTACAGGGAGCCCCGTCACAGATACGCAGTATTTT.